This T cell receptor beta chain appears in the sequencing data of a study of blood T cell repertoires in COVID-19. Assay: immunoSEQ multiplex PCR; the TCRdb copy retains only in-frame clones and omits some. The sample holds approximately 90,000 clones, 80% seen once. The length of the CDR3 is 14 residues. V lost 2 bases, J lost 5 bases, and 4 bases stayed unmatched. The germline gives CDR1 SEHNR, CDR2 FQNEAQ (reference sequence). The specimen sequenced was peripheral blood. The chain carries TRBV7-9 and TRBJ1-1, with 8 bases fitting TRBD1. This receptor was taken from a woman of 80 years or more with acute or convalescent COVID-19. CDR3 protein: CASSLTTGGTEAFF. CDR3 coding DNA: TGTGCCAGCAGCTTAACAACAGGGGGGACTGAAGCTTTCTTT.